Following are 32 T cell receptor beta chains from one sample sequenced in a study of blood T cell repertoires in COVID-19. The data were produced by immunoSEQ multiplex PCR, yet TCRdb's version contains in-frame clones alone and is incomplete. The table lists roughly 200,000 clones, around 80% of them singletons. The material sequenced was peripheral blood. These receptors were obtained from a man between 45 and 60 years old who had recovered from COVID-19.

The chain couples TRBV19 to TRBJ1-1; TRBD1 might be the D (6 bases). Looked up from germline, CDR1 is LNHDA and CDR2 is SQIVND (reference sequence). With 8 bases removed from V and 5 bases from J, the gap between germline ends came to 15 bases. The CDR3 sequence is 13 residues long. The CDR3 is CASFKDRLTEAFF. In DNA, the CDR3 is TGTGCCAGTTTTAAGGACAGATTAACTGAAGCTTTCTTT.

The CDR3: CASSLAGGSRPRELFF. The CDR3 DNA follows: TGTGCCAGCAGCTTAGCGGGAGGATCCCGCCCCCGGGAGCTGTTTTTT. The rearrangement links TRBV7-6 to TRBJ2-2, with a weak D call TRBD2 (6 bases). CDR1 is SGHVS, CDR2 FNYEAQ, per germline. The ends were cut back, 0 bases at V and 9 bases at J, with 17 bases in the middle. The CDR3 is made up of 16 amino acids.

This sequence joins TRBV28 and TRBJ1-2, with D possibly matching TRBD1 (6 bases). Trimming left V 3 bases short and J 0 bases short, with 17 bases between. The CDR3 totals 17 residues. CDR1 and CDR2 (germline): MDHEN, SYDVKM. The CDR3 DNA reads TGTGCCAGCAGTTTCCGGACAGCCATCGATACTAACTATGGCTACACCTTC. It codes for CASSFRTAIDTNYGYTF.

J is TRBJ2-1 and V is TRBV5-4; 14 nucleotides align to TRBD2. Germline V gene data show CDR1 as SGHNT and CDR2 as YYREEE (reference sequence). This CDR3 comprises 17 residues. V was pared by 2 bases and J by 7 bases, with 8 bases of the junction left unmatched. CDR3 residues: CASSLRFWTSGRNEQFF. The CDR3 DNA reads TGTGCCAGCAGCTTACGTTTCTGGACTAGCGGGAGGAATGAGCAGTTCTTC.

The chain uses TRBV5-5 and TRBJ2-7, with D possibly being TRBD2 (5 bases). Germline V gives CDR1 SGHKS, CDR2 YYEKEE (reference sequence). The CDR3 extends over 14 amino acids. The ends were cut back, 1 base at V and 7 bases at J, with 15 bases in the middle. In nucleotides, the CDR3 is TGTGCCAGCAGCTTGAGAGGGTTGTACGTGGAGCAGTACTTC. It codes for CASSLRGLYVEQYF.

The rearrangement joins TRBV10-3 to TRBJ2-7; TRBD2 aligns across 9 bases. V lost 6 bases, J lost 2 bases, and 8 bases stayed unmatched. The V gene's germline CDR1 is ENHRY and CDR2 SYGVKD. The CDR3 covers 15 residues. CDR3 nucleotides: TGTGCCATCAGGGGTGTAGCGGGAGCCCCCTACGAGCAGTACTTC. Its translation: CAIRGVAGAPYEQYF.

The chain employs TRBV19 and TRBJ1-2, with D hard to call. The V end was cut by 7 bases, the J end by 4 bases, with 16 bases between. The CDR3 has 14 amino acids. Germline V lookup: CDR1 LNHDA, CDR2 SQIVND (reference sequence). CDR3: CASTEGGRGYGYTF. CDR3 nucleotides: TGTGCCAGTACCGAGGGAGGGCGCGGCTATGGCTACACCTTC.

The chain combines TRBV10-3 with TRBJ2-2, with 7 bases identical to TRBD2. Germline CDR1 reads ENHRY; CDR2 reads SYGVKD. Unmatched junction bases numbered 6, after V lost 9 bases and J lost 2 bases. This CDR3 contains 14 residues. The CDR3 DNA sequence: TGTGCCATGGGGCGGGAGCTTAACACCGGGGAGCTGTTTTTT. Its protein product is CAMGRELNTGELFF.

This clone has only a few counts. V usage is TRBV18 and J usage is TRBJ1-3; 10 positions match TRBD1. The CDR3 sequence is 16 residues long. The germline CDR1 and CDR2 sequences are KGHSH and LQKENI. V shed 4 bases, J shed 5 bases, and the junction held 8 bases outside the gene matches. CDR3 region: CASSQDRTGGRNTIYF. Here the CDR3 DNA reads TGTGCCAGCTCACAGGACCGGACAGGGGGAAGAAACACCATATATTTT.

This chain connects TRBV6-2 or TRBV6-3 to TRBJ1-2; D may be TRBD1 (6 bases). Trimming took 5 bases from V and 1 from J, leaving 11 bases between them. This CDR3 spans 14 amino acids. The V gene's germline CDR1 is MNHEY and CDR2 SVGEGT. CDR3 coding DNA: TGTGCCAGCAGTCCGGGACAACATAACTATGGCTACACCTTC. Residues: CASSPGQHNYGYTF.

J is TRBJ1-6 and V is TRBV10-1; D might be TRBD1 (5 bases). This CDR3 comprises 13 residues. V was clipped by 6 bases and J by 7 bases, with 10 bases between them. Looked up from germline, CDR1 is WNHNN and CDR2 is SYGVQD (reference sequence). CDR3 loop: CASRGGENSPLHF. CDR3 sequence (DNA): TGCGCCAGCAGGGGGGGGGAAAATTCACCCCTCCACTTT.

DNA for the CDR3: TGTGCCAGCAGCTTGGGGCAGGGTGGCACTGAAGCTTTCTTT. This sequence encodes CASSLGQGGTEAFF. This chain uses TRBV5-6 with TRBJ1-1; D may be TRBD1 (5 bases). The CDR3 runs to 14 residues. Germline V gene sequence: CDR1 SGHDT, CDR2 YYEEEE. V lost 0 bases, J lost 4 bases, and 10 bases lay in between.

This clone is a singleton in its sample. The CDR3 loop is CASEMARGWYEQYF. In DNA, the CDR3 is TGTGCCAGCGAGATGGCAAGGGGGTGGTACGAGCAGTACTTC. The chain carries TRBV6-5 and TRBJ2-7, with D perhaps TRBD1 (6 bases). The CDR3 runs to 14 residues. Trimming stripped 8 bases from V and 4 bases from J, with 18 bases between. Germline V gives CDR1 MNHEY, CDR2 SVGAGI.

The chain is built from TRBV19 and TRBJ2-1; TRBD2 agrees at 7 bases. The CDR3 has 14 residues. V was clipped by 2 bases and J by 12 bases; unmatched bases: 10. CDR1 and CDR2 (germline): LNHDA, SQIVND (reference sequence). The CDR3 reads CASSINLAAWGQFF. The CDR3 nucleotides are TGTGCCAGTAGTATAAACCTAGCGGCTTGGGGGCAGTTCTTC.

The V call is TRBV30, the J call TRBJ1-1; D not certain. There are 14 residues in the CDR3. V was shortened by 0 bases and J by 4 bases, with 12 bases between the two germline ends. Germline CDR1 and CDR2: GTSNPN and SVGIG (reference sequence). Here the CDR3 reads CAWSVRGSLTEAFF. The CDR3 nucleotides are TGTGCCTGGAGTGTCCGAGGGTCACTCACTGAAGCTTTCTTT.

The CDR3 DNA sequence: TGTGCCTGGAGTCTCAGCGGATTCTACAATGAGCAGTTCTTC. Amino acids: CAWSLSGFYNEQFF. This chain connects TRBV30 to TRBJ2-1, with D maybe TRBD2 (5 bases). The V gene's germline CDR1 is GTSNPN and CDR2 SVGIG (reference sequence). The CDR3 is 14 amino acids. Trimming took off 2 bases at V and 3 bases at J, with 11 bases between the two ends.

The CDR3 sequence: CASSVGTGGSGNTIYF. The CDR3 coding sequence is TGTGCCAGCTCAGTCGGGACAGGGGGCTCTGGAAACACCATATATTTT. The V and J genes are TRBV18 and TRBJ1-3, with 11 bases fitting TRBD1. Germline-derived CDR1 and CDR2 are KGHSH and LQKENI. The CDR3 consists of 16 residues. V was clipped by 5 bases and J by 0 bases; unmatched bases: 3.

This chain links TRBV7-7 with TRBJ2-5, with TRBD1 as a possible D gene (5 bases). V was shortened by 0 bases and J by 1 base, with 6 bases between the two germline ends. Germline V lookup: CDR1 SSHAT, CDR2 FNYEAQ (reference sequence). The CDR3 contains 14 residues. The CDR3 DNA reads TGTGCCAGCAGCTTAGCAGGGGTCCAAGAGACCCAGTACTTC. Its protein is CASSLAGVQETQYF.

This chain uses TRBV29-1 with TRBJ2-2; TRBD2 matches at 12 bases. The length of the CDR3 is 15 residues. V lost 6 bases and J lost 5; bases outside the gene matches: 7. CDR1 is SQVTM, CDR2 ANQGSEA, per germline. This chain's CDR3 is CSVVRTSGMTGELFF. In nucleotides, the CDR3 is TGCAGCGTAGTACGGACTAGCGGGATGACCGGGGAGCTGTTTTTT.

V gene TRBV5-3 combines with J gene TRBJ2-7; TRBD1 aligns across 11 bases. TRBV5-3 is an ORF; its function is uncertain. Germline trimming cut 4 bases from V and 2 bases from J; bases unmatched to any gene: 2. The CDR3 has 14 residues. The DNA of the CDR3 is TGTGCCAGAAGCCCGGGACAGGGGGCCTACGAGCAGTACTTC. Protein: CARSPGQGAYEQYF.

The chain has TRBV12-3 or TRBV12-4 and TRBJ1-5; D might be TRBD1 (5 bases). The CDR3 totals 13 residues. V was shortened by 6 bases and J by 6 bases, with 12 bases between the two germline ends. The CDR3 loop reads CASRPQEFQPQHF. As DNA, the CDR3 is TGTGCCAGCAGACCACAGGAGTTTCAGCCCCAGCATTTT.

J is TRBJ1-4 and V is TRBV21-1. TRBV21-1 is tagged as a pseudogene. The CDR3 spans 19 residues. The CDR3 bases are TGTGCCAGCAGCACCACTTTGGGGGGGCCTTCACCTTGCGGGGGAAAACTGTTTTTT. Amino acids: CASSTTLGGPSPCGGKLFF.

The chain uses TRBV2 and TRBJ2-3; D might be TRBD1 (6 bases). CDR1 is SNHLY, CDR2 FYNNEI, per germline. V lost 1 base to trimming and J lost 6 bases, with 11 bases between them. The CDR3 extends over 14 amino acids. The chain's CDR3 is CASSEETQGDTQYF. In nucleotides, the CDR3 is TGTGCCAGCAGTGAAGAGACTCAGGGGGATACGCAGTATTTT.

The chain links TRBV19 to TRBJ1-5; no firm D call. Trimming pared 6 bases from V and 5 bases from J, leaving 17 bases between. Germline CDR1 LNHDA, CDR2 SQIVND (reference sequence). The CDR3 has 15 residues. CDR3 bases: TGTGCCAGTAGCTCCGGCAGAGTAGCGGATCAGCCCCAGCATTTT. It codes for CASSSGRVADQPQHF.

The chain couples TRBV13 to TRBJ2-7; D perhaps matches TRBD2 (5 bases). This CDR3 has 15 residues. The germline V gene encodes CDR1 PRHDT and CDR2 FYEKMQ (reference sequence). The V and J ends lost 2 bases and 2 bases respectively, with 13 bases between them. CDR3 amino acids: CASSLLGAATYEQYF. DNA of the CDR3: TGTGCCAGCAGCTTACTAGGAGCGGCCACCTACGAGCAGTACTTC.

The chain joins TRBV28 to TRBJ1-2; D gene unclear. Trimming took off 3 bases at V and 2 bases at J, with 10 bases between the two ends. This CDR3 has 14 residues. Germline assignment: CDR1 MDHEN and CDR2 SYDVKM. In DNA, the CDR3 is TGTGCCAGCAGTTTCCCCGAGGGCAACTATGGCTACACCTTC. Residues: CASSFPEGNYGYTF.

The chain couples TRBV29-1 to TRBJ2-5; tentative D call: TRBD1 (5 bases). Germline assignment: CDR1 SQVTM and CDR2 ANQGSEA. The CDR3 is 13 residues long. Trimming cost V 6 bases and J 2 bases, with 13 bases left between them. Written as DNA, the CDR3 is TGCAGCGTCACCATCAGGGAACAAGAGACCCAGTACTTC. Translated, it gives CSVTIREQETQYF. Full variable domain (missing parts from reference TRBV29-1 and TRBJ2-5): SAVISQKPSRDICQRGTSLTIQCQVDSQVTMMFWYRQQPGQSLTLIATANQGSEATYESGFVIDKFPISRPNLTFSTLTVSNMSPEDSSIYLCSVTIREQETQYFGPGTRLLVL.

The chain recombines TRBV7-2 with TRBJ1-1, with D uncertain. Germline assignment: CDR1 SGHTA and CDR2 FQGNSA. V was trimmed by 1 base and J by 1 base, leaving 4 bases between them. The CDR3 has 13 residues. The CDR3 nucleotides are TGTGCCAGCAGCTTAGGACAGAACACTGAAGCTTTCTTT. Protein: CASSLGQNTEAFF.

The rearrangement joins TRBV28 to TRBJ2-7; 10 nucleotides match TRBD2. After removal of 6 bases from V and 3 bases from J, the junction contained 5 bases not matched to a gene. Per the germline V gene, CDR1 is MDHEN and CDR2 is SYDVKM. The CDR3 is 14 residues long. CDR3 region: CASSLLAGNYEQYF. CDR3 sequence (DNA): TGTGCCAGCAGCCTACTAGCGGGAAACTACGAGCAGTACTTC.

This clone was observed many times. The rearrangement joins TRBV29-1 to TRBJ2-7; maybe TRBD2 (6 bases). Trimming cost V 4 bases and J 0 bases, with 13 bases left between them. CDR3 length equals 14 residues. Germline CDR1 SQVTM, CDR2 ANQGSEA. CDR3: CSVVEGGGSYEQYF. The CDR3 DNA reads TGCAGCGTTGTGGAGGGTGGGGGCTCCTACGAGCAGTACTTC.

V is TRBV6-5 and J is TRBJ1-2, with D possibly matching TRBD1 (6 bases). The germline CDR1 and CDR2 sequences are MNHEY and SVGAGI. The CDR3 is made up of 15 amino acids. Trimming took off 7 bases at V and 2 bases at J, with 17 bases between the two ends. Here the CDR3 reads CASTRGRIENYGYTF. The CDR3 DNA follows: TGTGCCAGCACCAGGGGAAGGATCGAGAACTATGGCTACACCTTC.

This clone turned up a few times. The V and J genes are TRBV27 and TRBJ2-7; no definite D call. CDR3 length: 10 amino acids. Trimming cost V 9 bases and J 6 bases, with 9 bases left between them. CDR1 and CDR2 (germline): MNHEY, SMNVEV (reference sequence). CDR3 in amino acids: CARAFPEQYF. CDR3 nucleotides: TGTGCCAGAGCTTTCCCCGAGCAGTACTTC.